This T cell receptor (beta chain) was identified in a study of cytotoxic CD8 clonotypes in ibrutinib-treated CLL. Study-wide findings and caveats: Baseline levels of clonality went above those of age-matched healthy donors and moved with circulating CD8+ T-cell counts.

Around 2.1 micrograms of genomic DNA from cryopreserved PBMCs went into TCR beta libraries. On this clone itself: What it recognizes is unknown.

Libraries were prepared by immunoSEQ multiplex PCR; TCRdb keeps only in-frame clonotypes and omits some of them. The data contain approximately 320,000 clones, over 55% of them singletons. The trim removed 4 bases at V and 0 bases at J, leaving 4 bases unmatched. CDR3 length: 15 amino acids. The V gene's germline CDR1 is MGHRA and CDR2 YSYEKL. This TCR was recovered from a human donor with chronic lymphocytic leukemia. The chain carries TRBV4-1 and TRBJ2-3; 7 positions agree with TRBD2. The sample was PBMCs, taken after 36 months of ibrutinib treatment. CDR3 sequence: CASSLLATSTDTQYF. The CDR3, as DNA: TGCGCCAGCAGCCTACTAGCGACTAGCACAGATACGCAGTATTTT.